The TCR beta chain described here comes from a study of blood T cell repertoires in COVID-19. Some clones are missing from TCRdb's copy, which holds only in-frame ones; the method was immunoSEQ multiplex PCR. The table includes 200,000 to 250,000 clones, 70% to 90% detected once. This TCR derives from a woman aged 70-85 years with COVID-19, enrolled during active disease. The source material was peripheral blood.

CDR3 DNA: TGCGCCAGCAGCACGGACAGACTTAACTATGGCTACACCTTC. It codes for CASSTDRLNYGYTF. The chain employs TRBV5-1 and TRBJ1-2; tentative D call: TRBD1 (6 bases). Germline assignment: CDR1 SGHRS and CDR2 YFSETQ. Trimming took off 4 bases at V and 1 base at J, with 11 bases between the two ends. CDR3 size: 14 residues.